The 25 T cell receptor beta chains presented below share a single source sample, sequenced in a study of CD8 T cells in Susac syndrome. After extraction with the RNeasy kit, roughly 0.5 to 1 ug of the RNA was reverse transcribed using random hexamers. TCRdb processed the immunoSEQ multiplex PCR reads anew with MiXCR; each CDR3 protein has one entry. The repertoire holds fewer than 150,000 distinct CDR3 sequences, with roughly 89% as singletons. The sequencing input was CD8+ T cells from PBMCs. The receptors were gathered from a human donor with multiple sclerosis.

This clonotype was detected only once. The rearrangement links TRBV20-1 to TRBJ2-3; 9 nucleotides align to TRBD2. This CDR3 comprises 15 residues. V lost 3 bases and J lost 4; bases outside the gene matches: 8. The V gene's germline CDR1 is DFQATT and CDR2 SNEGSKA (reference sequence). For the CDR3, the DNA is TGCAGTGCTAGGGAACCTAGCGGGAAAGCAGATACGCAGTATTTT. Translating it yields CSAREPSGKADTQYF.

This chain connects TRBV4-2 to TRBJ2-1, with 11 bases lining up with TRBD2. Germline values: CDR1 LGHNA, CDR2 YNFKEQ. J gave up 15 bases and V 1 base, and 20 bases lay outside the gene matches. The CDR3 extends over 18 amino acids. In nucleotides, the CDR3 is TGTGCCAGCAGCCAAGGTATGGTAGCGGGAGGGCCGATGGCTGCGCGGTTCTTC. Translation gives CASSQGMVAGGPMAARFF.

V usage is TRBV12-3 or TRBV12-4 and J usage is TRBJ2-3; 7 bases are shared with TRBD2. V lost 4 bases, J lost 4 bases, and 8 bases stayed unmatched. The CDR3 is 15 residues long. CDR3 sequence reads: CASSWGGSSADTQYF. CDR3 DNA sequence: TGTGCCAGCAGTTGGGGGGGATCTAGCGCAGATACGCAGTATTTT.

As DNA, the CDR3 is TGTGCCAGCAGCGTAGCGCCGGGACAGGGGGCTGACTATGGCTACACCTTC. This translates into CASSVAPGQGADYGYTF. This chain links TRBV9 with TRBJ1-2; 12 bases are a match to TRBD1. CDR1 and CDR2 from the germline V gene are SGDLS and YYNGEE. V shed 0 bases and J 3 bases; nucleotides not matched to a gene: 6. This CDR3 has 17 amino acids.

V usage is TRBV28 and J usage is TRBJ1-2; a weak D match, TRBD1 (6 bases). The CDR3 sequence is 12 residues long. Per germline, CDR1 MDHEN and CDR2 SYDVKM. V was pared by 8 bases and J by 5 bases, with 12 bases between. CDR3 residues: CASQGFNYGYTF. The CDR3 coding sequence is TGTGCCAGCCAGGGGTTTAATTATGGCTACACCTTC.

CDR3 nucleotide sequence: TGTGCCAGCACCCAAACTACCCGCTCCAATGAAAAACTGTTTTTT. Amino acid sequence: CASTQTTRSNEKLFF. The rearrangement joins TRBV28 to TRBJ1-4; no firm D call. The V gene's germline CDR1 is MDHEN and CDR2 SYDVKM. V was shortened by 7 bases and J by 5 bases, with 17 bases between the two germline ends. CDR3 length equals 15 residues.

Here the CDR3 reads CATGGNLNEQFF. The CDR3 region has the DNA TGTGCCACCGGTGGTAACCTCAATGAGCAGTTCTTC. The chain employs TRBV27 and TRBJ2-1; D is uncertain. Per the germline V gene, CDR1 is MNHEY and CDR2 is SMNVEV (reference sequence). The V gene lost 10 bases and the J gene lost 6 bases, with 13 bases spanning the gap. The CDR3 runs 12 residues.

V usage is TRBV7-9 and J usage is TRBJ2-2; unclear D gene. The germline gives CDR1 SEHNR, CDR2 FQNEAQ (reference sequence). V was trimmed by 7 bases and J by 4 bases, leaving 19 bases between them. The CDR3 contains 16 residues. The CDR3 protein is CASTSGVPIITGELFF. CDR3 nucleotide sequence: TGTGCCAGCACCTCGGGTGTGCCCATCATCACCGGGGAGCTGTTTTTT.

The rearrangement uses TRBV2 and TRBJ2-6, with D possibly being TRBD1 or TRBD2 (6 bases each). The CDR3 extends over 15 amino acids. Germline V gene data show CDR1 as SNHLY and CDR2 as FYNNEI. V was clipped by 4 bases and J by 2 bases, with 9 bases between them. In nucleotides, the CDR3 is TGTGCCAGCAGTGGTAGGGGGGCTGGGGCCAACGTCCTGACTTTC. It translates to CASSGRGAGANVLTF.

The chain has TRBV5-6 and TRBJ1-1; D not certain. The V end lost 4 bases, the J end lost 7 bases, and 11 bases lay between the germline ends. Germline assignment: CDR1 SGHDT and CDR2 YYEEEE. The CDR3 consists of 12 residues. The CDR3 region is CASSPGVHEAFF. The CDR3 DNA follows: TGTGCCAGCAGCCCCGGGGTGCATGAAGCTTTCTTT.

The CDR3 here is CSVGGTGTKGTDTQYF. The CDR3 DNA sequence: TGCAGCGTTGGGGGGACAGGTACGAAGGGCACAGATACGCAGTATTTT. The J gene is TRBJ2-3, the V gene TRBV29-1, with TRBD1 matching over 8 bases. V dropped 4 bases and J dropped 1; count of bases not matched to a gene: 10. The germline V gene has CDR1 SQVTM and CDR2 ANQGSEA. The length of the CDR3 is 16 residues.

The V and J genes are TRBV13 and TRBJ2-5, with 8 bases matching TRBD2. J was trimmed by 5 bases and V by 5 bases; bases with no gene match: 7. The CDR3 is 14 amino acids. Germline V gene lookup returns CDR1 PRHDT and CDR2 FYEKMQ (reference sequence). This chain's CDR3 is CASSGGLEGETQYF. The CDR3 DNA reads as TGTGCCAGCAGCGGGGGACTAGAGGGTGAGACCCAGTACTTC.

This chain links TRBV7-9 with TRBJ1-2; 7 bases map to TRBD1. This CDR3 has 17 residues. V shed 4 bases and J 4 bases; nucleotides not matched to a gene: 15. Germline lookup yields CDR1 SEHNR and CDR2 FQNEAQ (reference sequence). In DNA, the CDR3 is TGTGCCAGCAGCTCACAGCCCCCTCCGACAGGGACCTATGGCTACACCTTC. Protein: CASSSQPPPTGTYGYTF.

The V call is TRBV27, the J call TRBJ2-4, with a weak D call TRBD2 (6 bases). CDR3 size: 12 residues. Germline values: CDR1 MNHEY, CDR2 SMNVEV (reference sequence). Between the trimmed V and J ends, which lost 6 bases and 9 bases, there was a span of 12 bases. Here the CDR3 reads CASRPLGGIQYF. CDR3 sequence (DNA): TGTGCCAGCAGACCCCTGGGGGGCATTCAGTACTTC.

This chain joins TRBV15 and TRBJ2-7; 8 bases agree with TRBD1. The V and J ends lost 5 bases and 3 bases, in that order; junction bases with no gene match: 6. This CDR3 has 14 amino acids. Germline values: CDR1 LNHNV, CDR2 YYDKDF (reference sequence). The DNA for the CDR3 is TGTGCCACCAGCCCTGAGACAGGGGTCTACGAGCAGTACTTC. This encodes CATSPETGVYEQYF.

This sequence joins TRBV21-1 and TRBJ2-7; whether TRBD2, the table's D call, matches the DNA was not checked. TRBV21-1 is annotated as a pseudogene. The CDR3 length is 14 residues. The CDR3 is CASGGGTSFNEQYF. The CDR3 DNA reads TGTGCCAGCGGTGGGGGGACTAGTTTCAACGAGCAGTACTTC.

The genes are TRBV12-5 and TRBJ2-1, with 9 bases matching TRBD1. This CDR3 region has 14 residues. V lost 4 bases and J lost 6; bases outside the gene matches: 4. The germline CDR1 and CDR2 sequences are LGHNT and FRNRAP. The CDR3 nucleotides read TGTGCTAGTGGTTACGGGACAGGGATCAATGAGCAGTTCTTC. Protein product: CASGYGTGINEQFF.

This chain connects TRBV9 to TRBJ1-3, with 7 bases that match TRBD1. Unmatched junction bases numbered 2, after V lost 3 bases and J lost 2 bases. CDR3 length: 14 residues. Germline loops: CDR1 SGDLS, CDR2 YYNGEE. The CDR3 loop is CASSAGTAGNTIYF. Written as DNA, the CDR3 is TGTGCCAGCAGCGCCGGGACAGCTGGAAACACCATATATTTT.

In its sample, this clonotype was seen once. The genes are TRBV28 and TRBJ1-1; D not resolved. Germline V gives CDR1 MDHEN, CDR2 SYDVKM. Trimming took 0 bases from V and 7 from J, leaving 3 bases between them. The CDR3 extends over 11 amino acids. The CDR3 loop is CASSLWDEAFF. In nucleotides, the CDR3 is TGTGCCAGCAGTTTATGGGATGAAGCTTTCTTT.

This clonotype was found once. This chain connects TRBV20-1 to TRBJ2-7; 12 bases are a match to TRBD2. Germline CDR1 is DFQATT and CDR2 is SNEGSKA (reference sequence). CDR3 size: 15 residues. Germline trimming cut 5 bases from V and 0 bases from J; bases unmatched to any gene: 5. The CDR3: CSALGLAGLSYEQYF. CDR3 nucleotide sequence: TGCAGTGCTTTGGGACTAGCGGGTCTCTCCTACGAGCAGTACTTC.

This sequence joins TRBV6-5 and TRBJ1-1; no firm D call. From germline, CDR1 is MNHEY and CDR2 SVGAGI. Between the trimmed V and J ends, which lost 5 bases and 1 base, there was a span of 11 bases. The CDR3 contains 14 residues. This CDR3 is CASSPYEGNTEAFF. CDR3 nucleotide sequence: TGTGCCAGCAGTCCCTATGAAGGGAACACTGAAGCTTTCTTT.

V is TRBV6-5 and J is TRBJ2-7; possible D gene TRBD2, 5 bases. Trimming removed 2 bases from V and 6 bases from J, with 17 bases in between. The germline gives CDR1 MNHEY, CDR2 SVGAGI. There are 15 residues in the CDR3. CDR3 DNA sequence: TGTGCCAGCAGTTACGCGGGCCCCCAAGGTGGCGAGCAGTACTTC. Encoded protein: CASSYAGPQGGEQYF.

This CDR3 reads CASSFRISYEQYF. DNA of the CDR3: TGTGCCAGCAGTTTTAGGATCTCCTACGAGCAGTACTTC. The rearrangement uses TRBV12-3 or TRBV12-4 and TRBJ2-7; no definite D call. Trimming took 3 bases from V and 0 from J, leaving 6 bases between them. CDR3 length: 13 residues.

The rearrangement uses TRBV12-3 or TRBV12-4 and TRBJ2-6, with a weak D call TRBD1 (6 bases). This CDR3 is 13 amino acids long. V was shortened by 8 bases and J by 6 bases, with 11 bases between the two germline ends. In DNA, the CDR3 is TGTGCCAGCCAGGGGCTTGCGGCCAACGTCCTGACTTTC. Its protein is CASQGLAANVLTF.

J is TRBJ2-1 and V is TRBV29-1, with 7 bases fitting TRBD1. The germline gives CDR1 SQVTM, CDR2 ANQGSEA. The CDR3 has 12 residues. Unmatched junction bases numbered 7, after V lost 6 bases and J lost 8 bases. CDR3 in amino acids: CSVLQGSDEQFF. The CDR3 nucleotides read TGCAGCGTACTACAGGGGTCGGATGAGCAGTTCTTC.